The 14 T cell receptor beta chains listed next were all sequenced from one sample in a study of cytomegalovirus exposure and HLA in healthy donors. The PCR was carried out with 60 Vbeta primers and 13 Jbeta primers. Data came from immunoSEQ multiplex PCR; TCRdb stores just in-frame clones and leaves some out. Among 170,000 or so clones listed, under 80% were seen once. Sequenced: PBMCs. The source of these receptors is a woman aged 30 to 39 in good health and CMV-seronegative.

About this clone itself: This specimen includes other DNA sequences encoding the same CDR3. The chain links TRBV5-1 to TRBJ2-7, with TRBD2 identical over 8 bases. The V and J ends lost 2 bases and 0 bases, in that order; junction bases with no gene match: 4. Germline CDR1 SGHRS, CDR2 YFSETQ. The CDR3 totals 15 residues. The CDR3 loop reads CASSFSGGSSYEQYF. The CDR3 coding sequence is TGCGCCAGCAGCTTCTCGGGGGGGAGCTCCTACGAGCAGTACTTC.

The rearrangement joins TRBV7-2 to TRBJ2-7, with a weak D call TRBD2 (5 bases). Trimming stripped 7 bases from V and 4 bases from J, with 14 bases between. The CDR3 loop spans 13 amino acids. Per germline, CDR1 SGHTA and CDR2 FQGNSA. The CDR3 reads CASTYQRNYEQYF. The CDR3 DNA reads TGTGCCAGCACTTACCAGCGGAATTACGAGCAGTACTTC.

This rearrangement joins TRBV10-3 to TRBJ1-2; tentative D call: TRBD1 (6 bases). This CDR3 has 13 amino acids. V was cut by 6 bases and J by 2 bases, with 10 bases left in between. The germline V gene has CDR1 ENHRY and CDR2 SYGVKD. As DNA, the CDR3 is TGTGCCATCAGCACAACAGGGAACTATGGCTACACCTTC. Protein product: CAISTTGNYGYTF.

The chain recombines TRBV6-6 with TRBJ1-5; no clear D. Deletions cut 10 bases from V and 4 bases from J, with 23 bases between. From germline, CDR1 is MNHNY and CDR2 SVGAGI (reference sequence). CDR3 length equals 16 residues. The CDR3 coding sequence is TGTGCCACCAAAGTGGGTAGGTGGGGAGGAAATCAGCCCCAGCATTTT. It translates to CATKVGRWGGNQPQHF.

The V call is TRBV9, the J call TRBJ2-7; 9 bases fit TRBD1. J gave up 3 bases and V 2 bases, and 6 bases lay outside the gene matches. The CDR3 sequence is 15 residues long. Germline CDR1 and CDR2: SGDLS and YYNGEE. The CDR3 nucleotides are TGTGCCAGCAGCGTGGATCCGGGACAGGGCTACGAGCAGTACTTC. Translated, it gives CASSVDPGQGYEQYF.

The rearrangement links TRBV7-9 to TRBJ2-7, with TRBD1 identical over 7 bases. This CDR3 comprises 17 residues. Germline-derived CDR1 and CDR2 are SEHNR and FQNEAQ (reference sequence). With 2 bases clipped from V and 3 bases from J, the junction kept 13 bases outside the gene matches. CDR3 DNA sequence: TGTGCCAGCAGCTTATGGGTGGTGGGACAGAAGTACTACGAGCAGTACTTC. Translating it yields CASSLWVVGQKYYEQYF.

The chain carries TRBV23-1 and TRBJ1-4; the D gene is possibly TRBD1 (5 bases). TRBV23-1 carries the ORF label, with uncertain function. The CDR3 extends over 15 amino acids. The germline V and J ends were trimmed by 7 bases and 7 bases, with 19 bases remaining between them. The CDR3: CASITGTLLCEKLFF. CDR3 DNA: TGCGCCAGCATTACGGGGACTCTCCTTTGTGAAAAACTGTTTTTT.

The chain carries TRBV6-6 and TRBJ2-3, with D perhaps TRBD2 (7 bases). V shed 2 bases and J shed 3 bases, with 15 bases lying between them. The CDR3 has 16 residues. Germline V gives CDR1 MNHNY, CDR2 SVGAGI (reference sequence). Here the CDR3 DNA reads TGTGCCAGCAGTTACGGGGGGGCTGTCGGAACAGATACGCAGTATTTT. Amino acids: CASSYGGAVGTDTQYF.

The V and J genes are TRBV7-9 and TRBJ1-4, with 7 bases identical to TRBD1. In germline, CDR1 is SEHNR, CDR2 FQNEAQ (reference sequence). V shed 5 bases and J 8 bases; nucleotides not matched to a gene: 8. The CDR3 runs to 14 residues. The CDR3 coding sequence is TGTGCCAGCAGCCCTCTCCGGGACAGAGAAAAACTGTTTTTT. Its translation is CASSPLRDREKLFF.

The rearrangement links TRBV7-9 to TRBJ1-1; D ambiguous. The germline V gene encodes CDR1 SEHNR and CDR2 FQNEAQ (reference sequence). The CDR3 spans 14 residues. V lost 6 bases and J 2 bases, leaving 13 bases between the germline ends. CDR3 sequence: CASSPSTINTEAFF. In nucleotides, the CDR3 is TGTGCCAGCAGTCCGTCGACAATTAACACTGAAGCTTTCTTT.

This clone was counted only a few times. The CDR3 coding sequence is TGTGCCAGCACCCAGAGGGCAGGCGCTGGCGAGCAGTACTTC. This encodes CASTQRAGAGEQYF. The chain links TRBV6-5 to TRBJ2-7; tentative D call: TRBD2 (5 bases). The V end was cut by 7 bases, the J end by 6 bases, with 19 bases between. The germline V gene encodes CDR1 MNHEY and CDR2 SVGAGI. The CDR3 sequence is 14 residues long.

J is TRBJ2-3 and V is TRBV7-2; no firm D call. Trimming removed 0 bases from V and 2 bases from J, with 9 bases in between. The CDR3 totals 15 residues. CDR1 and CDR2 (germline): SGHTA, FQGNSA. CDR3 coding DNA: TGTGCCAGCAGCTTAGCGGGCCCCGACACAGATACGCAGTATTTT. Translating it yields CASSLAGPDTDTQYF.

The CDR3 nucleotides read TGTGCCAGCTCACCACCCCCGAACAGGGCGATGGAAGCTTTCTTT. Translated, it gives CASSPPPNRAMEAFF. The chain has TRBV18 and TRBJ1-1; D might be TRBD1 (6 bases). The CDR3 is made up of 15 amino acids. CDR1 is KGHSH and CDR2 is LQKENI in the germline V gene. The V gene lost 0 bases and the J gene lost 8 bases, with 16 bases spanning the gap.

The chain links TRBV6-6 to TRBJ1-1, with 9 bases lining up with TRBD1. Germline V lookup: CDR1 MNHNY, CDR2 SVGAGI (reference sequence). The V segment lost 10 bases and the J segment 1 base; nucleotides outside the gene matches: 4. CDR3 length equals 13 residues. The CDR3 loop reads CAMTDRGNTEAFF. CDR3 DNA: TGTGCCATGACGGACAGGGGGAACACTGAAGCTTTCTTT.